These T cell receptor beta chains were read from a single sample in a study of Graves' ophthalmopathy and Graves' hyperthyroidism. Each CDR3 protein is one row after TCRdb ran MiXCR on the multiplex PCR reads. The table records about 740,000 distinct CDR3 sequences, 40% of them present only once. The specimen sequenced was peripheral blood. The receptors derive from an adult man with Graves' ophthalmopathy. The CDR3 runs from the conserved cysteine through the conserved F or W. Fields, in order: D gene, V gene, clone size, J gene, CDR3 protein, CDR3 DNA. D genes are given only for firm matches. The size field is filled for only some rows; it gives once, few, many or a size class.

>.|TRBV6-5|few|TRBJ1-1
CASRTRNTEAFF
TGTGCCAGCAGGACCAGGAACACTGAAGCTTTCTTT
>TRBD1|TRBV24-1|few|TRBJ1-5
CASRDGTGGVLKGQPQHF
TGTGCCAGCAGGGACGGGACAGGGGGCGTTTTGAAGGGCCAGCCCCAGCATTTT
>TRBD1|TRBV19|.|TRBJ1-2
CASSVPGQKSYGYTF
TGTGCCAGTAGTGTTCCGGGACAGAAATCTTATGGCTACACCTTC
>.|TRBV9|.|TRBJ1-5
CASSMSDFSSNQPQHF
TGTGCCAGCAGCATGTCGGACTTCTCGAGCAATCAGCCCCAGCATTTT
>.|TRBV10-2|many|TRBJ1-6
CASSEFENSPLHF
TGCGCCAGCAGTGAGTTCGAGAATTCACCCCTCCACTTT
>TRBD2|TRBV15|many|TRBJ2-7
CATSSPTSGTYEQYF
TGTGCCACCAGCAGTCCGACTAGCGGAACCTACGAGCAGTACTTC
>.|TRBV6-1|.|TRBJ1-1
CASSVQGYRTEAFF
TGTGCCAGCAGTGTTCAGGGTTATCGCACTGAAGCTTTCTTT
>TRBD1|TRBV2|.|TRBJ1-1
CASNWDRGPEAFF
TGTGCCAGCAATTGGGACAGGGGGCCTGAAGCTTTCTTT
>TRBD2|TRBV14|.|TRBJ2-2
CASSQFGSTSGNTGELFF
TGTGCCAGCAGCCAATTTGGAAGTACTAGCGGGAACACCGGGGAGCTGTTTTTT
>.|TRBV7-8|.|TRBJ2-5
CASSPLGMWETQYF
TGTGCCAGCAGCCCTCTGGGGATGTGGGAGACCCAGTACTTC
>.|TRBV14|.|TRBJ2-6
CASSQGVFRSGANVLTF
TGTGCCAGCAGCCAAGGGGTTTTCCGCTCTGGGGCCAACGTCCTGACTTTC
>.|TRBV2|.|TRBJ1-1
CASSSQEHTEAFF
TGTGCCAGCAGTTCACAGGAGCACACTGAAGCTTTCTTT
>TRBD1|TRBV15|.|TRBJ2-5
CATSATQGAYQETQYF
TGTGCCACCAGCGCGACACAGGGGGCCTACCAAGAGACCCAGTACTTC
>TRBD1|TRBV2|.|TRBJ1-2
CASSARDEDRNYGYTF
TGTGCCAGCAGTGCTAGAGACGAGGACAGGAACTATGGCTACACCTTC
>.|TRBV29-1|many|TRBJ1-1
CSVEDSGTEAFF
TGCAGCGTTGAAGATTCCGGCACTGAAGCTTTCTTT
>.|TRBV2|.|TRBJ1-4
CASGRTGVSF
TGTGCCAGCGGGAGGACGGGGGTATCGTTT
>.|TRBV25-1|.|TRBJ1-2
CASSLWTGNNGYTF
TGTGCCAGCAGTCTTTGGACGGGCAATAATGGTTACACCTTC
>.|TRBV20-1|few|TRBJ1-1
CRRRVLNTEAFF
TGCAGGAGAAGAGTCCTGAACACTGAAGCTTTCTTT
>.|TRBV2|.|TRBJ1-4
CASSDTDIGVRGEKLFF
TGTGCCAGCAGTGATACGGACATTGGGGTCCGGGGGGAAAAACTGTTTTTT
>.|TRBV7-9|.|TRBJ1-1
CASSLRGGLPNTEAFF
TGTGCCAGCAGCCTCCGGGGGGGGTTGCCGAACACTGAAGCTTTCTTT
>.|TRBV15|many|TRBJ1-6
CATSQGGSSPLHF
TGTGCCACCAGTCAAGGAGGGAGCTCACCCCTCCACTTT
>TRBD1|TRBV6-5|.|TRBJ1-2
CASSYSGQGAFGYGYTF
TGTGCCAGCAGTTACTCAGGACAGGGGGCTTTCGGCTATGGCTACACCTTC
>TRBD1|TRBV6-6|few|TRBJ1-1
CASSFVAGGTEAFF
TGTGCCAGCAGTTTCGTCGCAGGGGGCACTGAAGCTTTCTTT
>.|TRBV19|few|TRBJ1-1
CASSSVPNTEAFF
TGTGCCAGTAGTAGCGTCCCCAACACTGAAGCTTTCTTT
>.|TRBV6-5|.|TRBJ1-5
CASSARTASNQPQHF
TGTGCCAGCAGTGCCCGGACAGCTAGCAATCAGCCCCAGCATTTT
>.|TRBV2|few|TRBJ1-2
CASSSQRYYGYTF
TGTGCCAGCAGCTCTCAGCGATACTATGGCTACACCTTC
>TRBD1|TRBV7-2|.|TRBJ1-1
CASSFDRVHTEAFF
TGTGCCAGCAGCTTCGACAGGGTGCACACTGAAGCTTTCTTT
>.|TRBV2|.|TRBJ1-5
CACSLNLNQPQHF
TGTGCCTGCAGCTTAAACCTCAATCAGCCCCAGCATTTT
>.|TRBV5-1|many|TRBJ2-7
CASSREQYF
TGCGCCAGCAGCCGCGAGCAGTACTTC
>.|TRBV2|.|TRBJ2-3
CASRVWRGSADTQYF
TGTGCCAGCAGGGTCTGGAGGGGTTCGGCAGATACGCAGTATTTT
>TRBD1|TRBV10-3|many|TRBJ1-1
CAISESGQWAEAFF
TGTGCCATCAGTGAGTCGGGACAGTGGGCTGAAGCTTTCTTT
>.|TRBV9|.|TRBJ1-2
CASSAPGRYYGCTF
TGTGCCAGCAGCGCCCCAGGGAGGTACTATGGCTGCACCTTC
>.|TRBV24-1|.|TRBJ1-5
CASSYRGFHSEPQHF
TGTGCCAGCAGTTATCGGGGATTTCATTCCGAGCCCCAGCATTTT
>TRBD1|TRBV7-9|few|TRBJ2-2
CASSPSYRGVSTGELFF
TGCGCCAGCAGCCCTTCTTACAGGGGTGTTAGCACCGGGGAGCTGTTTTTT
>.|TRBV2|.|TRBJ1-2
CASSERDTKVYGYTF
TGTGCCAGCAGTGAAAGGGACACCAAAGTTTATGGCTACACCTTC
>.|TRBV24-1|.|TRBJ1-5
CASSEAGDGNQPQHF
TGTGCCAGCAGTGAAGCGGGGGATGGCAATCAGCCCCAGCATTTT
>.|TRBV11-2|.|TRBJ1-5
CASSLEWQPGQPQHF
TGTGCCAGCAGCTTAGAGTGGCAGCCCGGACAGCCCCAGCATTTT
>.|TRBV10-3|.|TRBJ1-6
CAINRTVSSPLHF
TGTGCCATCAATAGGACGGTGAGTTCACCCCTCCACTTT
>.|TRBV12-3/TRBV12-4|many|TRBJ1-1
CASSLQGGITEAFF
TGTGCCAGCAGTTTGCAGGGAGGTATCACTGAAGCTTTCTTT
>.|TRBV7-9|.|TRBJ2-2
CASSLTVSAGELFF
TGTGCCAGCAGCTTAACGGTTTCAGCCGGGGAGCTGTTTTTT
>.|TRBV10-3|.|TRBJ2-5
CASSKLRQQETQYF
TGTGCCAGCAGTAAACTGAGACAACAAGAGACCCAGTACTTC